A single sample is the source of the 32 T cell receptor beta chains below, sequenced in a study of cytomegalovirus exposure and HLA in healthy donors. Method: immunoSEQ multiplex PCR; TCRdb's copy keeps in-frame clones and lacks some. The data hold about 54,000 clones, with around nine tenths observed a single time. Sample: PBMCs. Every receptor here comes from a woman aged 18-29 years in good health and CMV-seropositive.

The chain carries TRBV6-1 and TRBJ2-5; TRBD2 is a possible D gene (5 bases). Per germline, CDR1 MNHNS and CDR2 SASEGT. This CDR3 is built from 13 residues. V was cut by 5 bases and J by 2 bases, with 9 bases left in between. In nucleotides, the CDR3 is TGTGCCAGCAGTCCGGACTCGCAAGAGACCCAGTACTTC. Its translation: CASSPDSQETQYF.

The J gene is TRBJ2-3, the V gene TRBV10-3; TRBD2 matches at 14 bases. Germline V gives CDR1 ENHRY, CDR2 SYGVKD. The CDR3 has 16 residues. V was pared by 10 bases and J by 2 bases, with 8 bases of the junction left unmatched. This CDR3 reads CATGTSGGLDTDTQYF. For the CDR3, the DNA is TGTGCCACCGGGACTAGCGGGGGTTTGGACACAGATACGCAGTATTTT.

The chain employs TRBV12-2 and TRBJ1-6. TRBV12-2 is a listed pseudogene. This CDR3 has 17 residues. The CDR3 DNA is TGTGCAAGTCGCTTAGCGCGGCAGGCCATGACGGGGTCACCCCTCCACTTT. Translated: CASRLARQAMTGSPLHF.

This clone has just one count. The rearrangement joins TRBV9 to TRBJ2-3, with 8 bases fitting TRBD2. Unmatched junction bases numbered 7, after V lost 0 bases and J lost 4 bases. This CDR3 has 16 amino acids. Germline V gene sequence: CDR1 SGDLS, CDR2 YYNGEE. This CDR3 reads CASSVEGSGASDTQYF. CDR3 coding DNA: TGTGCCAGCAGCGTAGAGGGTAGCGGGGCTTCAGATACGCAGTATTTT.

This clone came up a few times. This sequence joins TRBV7-2 and TRBJ1-2; unclear D gene. V was pared by 6 bases and J by 0 bases, with 14 bases between. This CDR3 is built from 15 residues. Germline CDR1 reads SGHTA; CDR2 reads FQGNSA. The CDR3 DNA reads as TGTGCCAGCAGTCTTAGCTCGGAATCTAACTATGGCTACACCTTC. Translated: CASSLSSESNYGYTF.

The chain employs TRBV19 and TRBJ1-1, with 10 bases that match TRBD1. Germline lookup yields CDR1 LNHDA and CDR2 SQIVND (reference sequence). The CDR3 is made up of 16 amino acids. J lost 5 bases, V lost 1 base, and 7 bases had no gene match. The CDR3 here is CASSIGAGTGVTEAFF. CDR3 nucleotide sequence: TGTGCCAGTAGTATAGGGGCCGGGACAGGGGTTACTGAAGCTTTCTTT.

The chain carries TRBV7-3 and TRBJ2-3, with D tentatively TRBD2 (6 bases). Germline CDR1 is SGHTA and CDR2 is FQGTGA. Deletions cut 5 bases from V and 2 bases from J, with 23 bases between. This CDR3 is 18 amino acids long. DNA for the CDR3: TGTGCCAGCAGCCCCCGGGGTGGCGGACTAACCTACACAGATACGCAGTATTTT. Translation: CASSPRGGGLTYTDTQYF.

This rearrangement joins TRBV9 to TRBJ1-3, with 8 bases matching TRBD1. Germline V lookup: CDR1 SGDLS, CDR2 YYNGEE. After removal of 4 bases from V and 0 bases from J, the junction contained 6 bases not matched to a gene. This CDR3 has 16 amino acids. The CDR3 bases are TGTGCCAGCAGCAGATGGACAGGGATCTCTGGAAACACCATATATTTT. The encoded protein is CASSRWTGISGNTIYF.

The V call is TRBV30, the J call TRBJ2-5; 8 bases are a match to TRBD1. Per the germline V gene, CDR1 is GTSNPN and CDR2 is SVGIG (reference sequence). The CDR3 is 15 amino acids. Trimming took 1 base from V and 2 from J; bases not matched to a gene: 6. The CDR3 nucleotides are TGTGCCTGGAGTGAAGGACAGGGCTCTCAAGAGACCCAGTACTTC. This translates into CAWSEGQGSQETQYF. Full variable domain (remainder filled in from reference TRBV30 and TRBJ2-5): SQTIHQWPATLVQPVGSPLSLECTVEGTSNPNLYWYRQAAGRGLQLLFYSVGIGQISSEVPQNLSASRPQDRQFILSSKKLLLSDSGFYLCAWSEGQGSQETQYFGPGTRLLVL.

The chain links TRBV6-5 to TRBJ1-1; D is possibly TRBD1 (5 bases). CDR3 length: 12 amino acids. Per the germline V gene, CDR1 is MNHEY and CDR2 is SVGAGI. V lost 6 bases to trimming and J lost 5 bases, with 10 bases between them. CDR3 residues: CASRGGRTEAFF. The DNA for the CDR3 is TGTGCCAGCAGGGGGGGGAGAACTGAAGCTTTCTTT.

The chain links TRBV18 to TRBJ2-5, with D hard to call. With 2 bases removed from V and 1 base from J, the gap between germline ends came to 5 bases. The CDR3 extends over 13 amino acids. Germline-derived CDR1 and CDR2 are KGHSH and LQKENI. Written as DNA, the CDR3 is TGTGCCAGCTCACCAACAGTCCAAGAGACCCAGTACTTC. Protein sequence: CASSPTVQETQYF.

This clone occurred once. This chain connects TRBV5-1 to TRBJ2-5, with D possibly matching TRBD1 (5 bases). The ends were cut back, 4 bases at V and 1 base at J, with 11 bases in the middle. The length of the CDR3 is 14 residues. Germline V gives CDR1 SGHRS, CDR2 YFSETQ. The CDR3 DNA follows: TGCGCCAGCAGCCTGGACACCACCCAAGAGACCCAGTACTTC. It encodes CASSLDTTQETQYF.

The chain uses TRBV19 and TRBJ1-1; a possible D gene is TRBD1 (5 bases). V dropped 8 bases and J dropped 0 bases, with 10 bases sitting between them. The V gene's germline CDR1 is LNHDA and CDR2 SQIVND (reference sequence). The CDR3 is made up of 13 amino acids. CDR3 residues: CASSGVVNTEAFF. Written as DNA, the CDR3 is TGTGCCAGTTCGGGGGTCGTGAACACTGAAGCTTTCTTT.

The chain carries TRBV5-6 and TRBJ1-6, with D maybe TRBD1 (5 bases). The CDR3 length is 14 residues. Germline V gives CDR1 SGHDT, CDR2 YYEEEE. V was cut by 0 bases and J by 7 bases, with 8 bases left in between. In nucleotides, the CDR3 is TGTGCCAGCAGCTTGGGGGGCTCCAATTCACCCCTCCACTTT. Translation gives CASSLGGSNSPLHF.

This sequence joins TRBV21-1 and TRBJ1-5; the D segment call TRBD1 is taken from the table without a DNA check. TRBV21-1 is tagged as a pseudogene. The CDR3 runs to 17 residues. The CDR3 sequence is CASTITGTTYSNQPQHF. In nucleotides, the CDR3 is TGTGCCAGCACCATTACCGGGACAACGTATAGCAATCAGCCCCAGCATTTT.

This chain connects TRBV20-1 to TRBJ1-1; D unresolved. The CDR3 sequence is 11 residues long. The germline V and J ends were trimmed by 1 base and 8 bases, with 8 bases remaining between them. Germline CDR1 is DFQATT and CDR2 is SNEGSKA (reference sequence). The CDR3 loop reads CSARAGVEAFF. Here the CDR3 DNA reads TGCAGTGCTAGAGCCGGAGTAGAAGCTTTCTTT.

This CDR3 reads CASSPDRGVTEAFF. As DNA, the CDR3 is TGTGCCAGCAGCCCGGACAGGGGGGTTACTGAAGCTTTCTTT. The chain employs TRBV7-9 and TRBJ1-1; 10 positions agree with TRBD1. Per the germline V gene, CDR1 is SEHNR and CDR2 is FQNEAQ (reference sequence). V dropped 5 bases and J dropped 5; count of bases not matched to a gene: 5. The CDR3 contains 14 residues.

The genes are TRBV28 and TRBJ2-3, with 7 bases matching TRBD1. This CDR3 comprises 14 residues. V dropped 6 bases and J dropped 1; count of bases not matched to a gene: 4. In germline, CDR1 is MDHEN, CDR2 SYDVKM. The CDR3 nucleotides are TGTGCCAGCAGATCCGACAGGGGCACAGATACGCAGTATTTT. This translates into CASRSDRGTDTQYF.

V usage is TRBV6-1 and J usage is TRBJ1-6, with no clear D. The CDR3 has 14 amino acids. Between the trimmed V and J ends, which lost 10 bases and 4 bases, there was a span of 14 bases. CDR1 is MNHNS, CDR2 SASEGT, per germline. CDR3 bases: TGTGCCACTTTCCCGGGAGGATATAATTCACCCCTCCACTTT. Translating gives CATFPGGYNSPLHF.

J is TRBJ2-1 and V is TRBV5-1, with unresolved D. Germline values: CDR1 SGHRS, CDR2 YFSETQ. CDR3 length: 13 residues. Trimming shortened V by 1 base and J by 5 bases, and 7 bases separated the two germline ends. CDR3 sequence (DNA): TGCGCCAGCAGCTTGAACTTCAACAATGAGCAGTTCTTC. Translating gives CASSLNFNNEQFF.

This sequence joins TRBV4-2 and TRBJ2-1; 9 positions agree with TRBD2. The CDR3 spans 16 residues. With V trimmed by 1 base and J by 8 bases, 9 bases remained unmatched. CDR1 LGHNA and CDR2 YNFKEQ come from the germline V gene. CDR3 residues: CASSQAEASGVDEQFF. The CDR3 DNA follows: TGTGCCAGCAGCCAAGCGGAGGCTAGCGGGGTAGATGAGCAGTTCTTC.

The rearrangement joins TRBV11-2 to TRBJ2-7, with 9 bases aligning to TRBD1. This CDR3 contains 18 residues. CDR1 and CDR2 (germline): SGHAT, FQNNGV. With V trimmed by 0 bases and J by 2 bases, 11 bases remained unmatched. CDR3 DNA: TGTGCCAGCAGCTTAGATATTGGGGACAGGGTCTTGCCCTACGAGCAGTACTTC. Its translation is CASSLDIGDRVLPYEQYF.

The chain recombines TRBV19 with TRBJ2-3; a possible D gene is TRBD1 (6 bases). Germline CDR1 reads LNHDA; CDR2 reads SQIVND (reference sequence). The CDR3 sequence is 15 residues long. Deletions cut 4 bases from V and 3 bases from J, with 14 bases between. In DNA, the CDR3 is TGTGCCAGTAGTACCTCAATTGGACAGACAGATACGCAGTATTTT. It encodes CASSTSIGQTDTQYF. Supplemented by reference TRBV19 and TRBJ2-3, the full variable domain reads DGGITQSPKYLFRKEGQNVTLSCEQNLNHDAMYWYRQDPGQGLRLIYYSQIVNDFQKGDIAEGYSVSREKKESFPLTVTSAQKNPTAFYLCASSTSIGQTDTQYFGPGTRLTVL.

V gene TRBV5-1 combines with J gene TRBJ1-4; D uncertain. The ends were cut back, 1 base at V and 5 bases at J, with 18 bases in the middle. Germline V gives CDR1 SGHRS, CDR2 YFSETQ. The CDR3 has 17 amino acids. CDR3 nucleotide sequence: TGCGCCAGCAGCTTGATTAATCGGGGAGCCTCGAATGAAAAACTGTTTTTT. Translating it yields CASSLINRGASNEKLFF.

This sequence joins TRBV6-1 and TRBJ2-7, with a tentative D call TRBD1 (5 bases). V shed 5 bases and J shed 2 bases, with 10 bases lying between them. Germline-derived CDR1 and CDR2 are MNHNS and SASEGT. The CDR3 is 13 amino acids. In nucleotides, the CDR3 is TGTGCCAGCAGTTTACCAGGGACCTACGAGCAGTACTTC. Protein sequence: CASSLPGTYEQYF.

This CDR3 is CASSQDSMGNQPQHF. CDR3 nucleotide sequence: TGCGCCAGCAGCCAAGATAGTATGGGCAATCAGCCCCAGCATTTT. This chain uses TRBV4-3 with TRBJ1-5; D gene unclear. The V end was cut by 0 bases, the J end by 2 bases, with 8 bases between. This CDR3 spans 15 amino acids. Germline values: CDR1 LGHNA, CDR2 YSLEER.

Only one count was recorded for this clone. The J gene is TRBJ1-4, the V gene TRBV7-2; D is perhaps TRBD1 (5 bases). The V and J ends lost 1 base and 8 bases respectively, with 17 bases between them. This CDR3 is 16 amino acids long. CDR1 is SGHTA, CDR2 FQGNSA, per germline. Here the CDR3 reads CASSLVPGGVGEKLFF. The DNA of the CDR3 is TGTGCCAGCAGCTTAGTCCCGGGGGGAGTAGGGGAAAAACTGTTTTTT.

This clone was detected only a few times. The V call is TRBV5-1, the J call TRBJ2-7; D unclear. Trimming removed 4 bases from V and 1 base from J, with 9 bases in between. This CDR3 comprises 13 residues. The V gene's germline CDR1 is SGHRS and CDR2 YFSETQ. CDR3 region: CASSPAGSYEQYF. The DNA of the CDR3 is TGCGCCAGCAGCCCCGCCGGGTCCTACGAGCAGTACTTC.

The V call is TRBV5-6, the J call TRBJ2-5; D perhaps matches TRBD1 (6 bases). The CDR3 loop spans 15 amino acids. Trimming took off 0 bases at V and 2 bases at J, with 11 bases between the two ends. The germline V gene encodes CDR1 SGHDT and CDR2 YYEEEE. The CDR3 nucleotides read TGTGCCAGCAGCTTGGCCCCAGGGGCGCAAGAGACCCAGTACTTC. Amino acid sequence: CASSLAPGAQETQYF.

The CDR3 DNA sequence: TGTGCCAGCACCCTAGGGGTGGGGCAAGGGAATGAGCAGTTCTTC. Protein: CASTLGVGQGNEQFF. The chain is built from TRBV6-6 and TRBJ2-1; TRBD1 might be the D (5 bases). The CDR3 length is 15 residues. V gave up 7 bases and J gave up 7 bases, with 20 bases separating them. The germline CDR1 and CDR2 sequences are MNHNY and SVGAGI (reference sequence).

The chain employs TRBV28 and TRBJ1-1; 8 positions agree with TRBD1. There are 14 residues in the CDR3. Trimming cost V 6 bases and J 5 bases; bases outside gene matches: 8. CDR1 MDHEN and CDR2 SYDVKM come from the germline V gene. The CDR3 is CASRTRRGRTEAFF. The CDR3 nucleotides are TGTGCCAGCAGAACCCGCAGGGGGCGGACTGAAGCTTTCTTT.

The V gene is TRBV7-6, the J gene TRBJ2-7; 7 bases align to TRBD1. V lost 4 bases, J lost 7 bases, and 7 bases stayed unmatched. Germline CDR1 reads SGHVS; CDR2 reads FNYEAQ. This CDR3 has 13 amino acids. The CDR3 coding sequence is TGTGCCAGCAGCTCACAGGGGATAGGAGAGCAGTACTTC. This encodes CASSSQGIGEQYF.